This T cell receptor beta chain was sequenced during a study of glioma-infiltrating T cells after dendritic cell vaccination. Study at large: Glioblastoma patients came from Phase I and II dendritic cell vaccination trials. General study points: Longer survival after dendritic cell vaccination followed higher pretreatment TIL content. Only a small number of patients had complete blood and tumor samples.

Libraries were prepared by immunoSEQ multiplex PCR; TCRdb keeps only in-frame clonotypes and omits some of them. This sample has approximately 100,000 clones, with around three quarters found just once. The CDR3 runs 17 residues. Germline loops: CDR1 SGHRS, CDR2 YFSETQ. V was trimmed by 7 bases and J by 6 bases, leaving 29 bases between them. As for this clone: Its antigen is not identified.

Only patients with spare fresh-frozen tumor and over two years of follow-up were included. The clonotype was recovered from a human donor with glioblastoma. The chain recombines TRBV5-1 with TRBJ2-7; perhaps TRBD2 as D (6 bases). The starting material was blood, obtained before dendritic cell vaccination. The CDR3 here is CASVAGSGSRTSSEQYF. The CDR3 region has the DNA TGCGCCAGCGTGGCGGGGTCGGGCAGCCGTACCTCGTCCGAGCAGTACTTC.